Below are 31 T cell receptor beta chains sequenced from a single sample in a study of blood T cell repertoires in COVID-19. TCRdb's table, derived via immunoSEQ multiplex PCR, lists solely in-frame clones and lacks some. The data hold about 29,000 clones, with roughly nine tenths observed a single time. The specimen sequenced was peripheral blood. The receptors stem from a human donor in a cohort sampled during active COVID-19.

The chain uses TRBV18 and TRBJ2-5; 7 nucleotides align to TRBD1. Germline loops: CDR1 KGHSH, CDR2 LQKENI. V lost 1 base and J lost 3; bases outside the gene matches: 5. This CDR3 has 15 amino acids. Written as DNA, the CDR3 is TGTGCCAGCTCACCACTCGGGACAGTTAAAGAGACCCAGTACTTC. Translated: CASSPLGTVKETQYF.

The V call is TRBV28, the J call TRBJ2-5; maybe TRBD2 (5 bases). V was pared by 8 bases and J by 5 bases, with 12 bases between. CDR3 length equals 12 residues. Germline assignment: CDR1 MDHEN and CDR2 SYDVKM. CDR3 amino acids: CASSGIGETQYF. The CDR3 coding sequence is TGTGCCAGCTCGGGGATCGGCGAGACCCAGTACTTC.

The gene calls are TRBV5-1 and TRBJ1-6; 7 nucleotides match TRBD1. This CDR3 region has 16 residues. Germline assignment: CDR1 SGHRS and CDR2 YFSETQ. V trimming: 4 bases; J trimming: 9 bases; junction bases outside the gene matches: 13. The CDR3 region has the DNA TGCGCCAGCAGCCCGCGAGGTCAGGGGGTGAGTTCACCCCTCCACTTT. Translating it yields CASSPRGQGVSSPLHF.

Written as DNA, the CDR3 is TGTGCCAGTAGACCGGGACAGGGGGTACACATTCAGTACTTC. Its protein is CASRPGQGVHIQYF. This chain joins TRBV19 and TRBJ2-4, with 11 bases fitting TRBD1. CDR1 and CDR2 from the germline V gene are LNHDA and SQIVND (reference sequence). V dropped 6 bases and J dropped 8; count of bases not matched to a gene: 6. The CDR3 is 14 residues long. The whole variable domain, filled in from reference TRBV19 and TRBJ2-4, reads DGGITQSPKYLFRKEGQNVTLSCEQNLNHDAMYWYRQDPGQGLRLIYYSQIVNDFQKGDIAEGYSVSREKKESFPLTVTSAQKNPTAFYLCASRPGQGVHIQYFGAGTRLSVL.

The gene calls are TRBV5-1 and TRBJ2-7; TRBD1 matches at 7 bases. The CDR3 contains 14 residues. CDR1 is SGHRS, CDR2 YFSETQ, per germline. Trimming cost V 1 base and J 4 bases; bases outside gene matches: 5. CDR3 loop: CASSLQGEIYEQYF. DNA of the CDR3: TGCGCCAGCAGCTTGCAGGGGGAAATTTACGAGCAGTACTTC. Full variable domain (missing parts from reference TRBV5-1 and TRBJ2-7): KAGVTQTPRYLIKTRGQQVTLSCSPISGHRSVSWYQQTPGQGLQFLFEYFSETQRNKGNFPGRFSGRQFSNSRSEMNVSTLELGDSALYLCASSLQGEIYEQYFGPGTRLTVT.

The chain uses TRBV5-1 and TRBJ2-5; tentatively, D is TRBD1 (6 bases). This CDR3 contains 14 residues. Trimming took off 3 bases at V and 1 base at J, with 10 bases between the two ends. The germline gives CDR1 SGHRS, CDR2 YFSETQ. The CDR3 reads CASSSGQLQETQYF. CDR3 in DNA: TGCGCCAGCAGCTCCGGACAGCTCCAAGAGACCCAGTACTTC.

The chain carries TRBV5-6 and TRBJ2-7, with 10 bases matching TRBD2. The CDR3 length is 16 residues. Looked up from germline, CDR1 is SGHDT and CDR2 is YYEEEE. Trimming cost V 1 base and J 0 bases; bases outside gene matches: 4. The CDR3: CASSLRGLASSYEQYF. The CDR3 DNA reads TGTGCCAGCAGCTTGCGGGGACTAGCGAGCTCCTACGAGCAGTACTTC.

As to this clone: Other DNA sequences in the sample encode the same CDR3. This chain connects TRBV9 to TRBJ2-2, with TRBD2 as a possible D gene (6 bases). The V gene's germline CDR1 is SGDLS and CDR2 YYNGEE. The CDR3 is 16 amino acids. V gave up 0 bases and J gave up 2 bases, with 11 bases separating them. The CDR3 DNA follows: TGTGCCAGCAGCGTAGCCGGGGGACGAAACACCGGGGAGCTGTTTTTT. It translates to CASSVAGGRNTGELFF.

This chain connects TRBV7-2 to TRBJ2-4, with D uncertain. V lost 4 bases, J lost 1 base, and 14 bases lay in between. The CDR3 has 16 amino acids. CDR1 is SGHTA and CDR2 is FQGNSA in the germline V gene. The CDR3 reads CASSSQVGMAKNIQYF. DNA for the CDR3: TGTGCCAGCAGCTCCCAGGTCGGTATGGCCAAAAACATTCAGTACTTC.

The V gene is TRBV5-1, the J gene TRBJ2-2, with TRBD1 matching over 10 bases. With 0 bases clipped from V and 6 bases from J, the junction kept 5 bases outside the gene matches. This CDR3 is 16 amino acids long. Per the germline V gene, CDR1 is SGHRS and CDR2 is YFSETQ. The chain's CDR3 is CASSLVPTGGAGELFF. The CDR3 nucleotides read TGCGCCAGCAGCTTGGTTCCGACAGGGGGCGCCGGGGAGCTGTTTTTT.

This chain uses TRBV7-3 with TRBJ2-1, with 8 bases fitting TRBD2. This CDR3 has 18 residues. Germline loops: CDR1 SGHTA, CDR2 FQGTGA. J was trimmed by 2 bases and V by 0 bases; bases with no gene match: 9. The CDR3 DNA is TGTGCCAGCAGCTTAACGTCCAGCGGGGGCGGCGCCTACAATGAGCAGTTCTTC. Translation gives CASSLTSSGGGAYNEQFF.

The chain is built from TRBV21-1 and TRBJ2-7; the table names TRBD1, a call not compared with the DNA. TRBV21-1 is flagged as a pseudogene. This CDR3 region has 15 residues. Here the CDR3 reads CASSKGPGGTYEQYF. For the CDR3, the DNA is TGTGCCAGCAGCAAAGGGCCAGGGGGAACCTACGAGCAGTACTTC.

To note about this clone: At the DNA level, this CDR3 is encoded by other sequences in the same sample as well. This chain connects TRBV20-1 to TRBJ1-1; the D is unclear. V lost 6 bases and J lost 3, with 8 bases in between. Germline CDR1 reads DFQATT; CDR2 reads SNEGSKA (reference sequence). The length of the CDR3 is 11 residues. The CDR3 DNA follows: TGCAGTGCGCGGGGAGACACTGAAGCTTTCTTT. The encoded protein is CSARGDTEAFF.

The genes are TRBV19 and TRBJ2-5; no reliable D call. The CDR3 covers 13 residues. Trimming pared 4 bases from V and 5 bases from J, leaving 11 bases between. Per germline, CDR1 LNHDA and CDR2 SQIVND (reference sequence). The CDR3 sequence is CASSSAPRETQYF. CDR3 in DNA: TGTGCCAGTAGTAGTGCCCCTCGGGAGACCCAGTACTTC.

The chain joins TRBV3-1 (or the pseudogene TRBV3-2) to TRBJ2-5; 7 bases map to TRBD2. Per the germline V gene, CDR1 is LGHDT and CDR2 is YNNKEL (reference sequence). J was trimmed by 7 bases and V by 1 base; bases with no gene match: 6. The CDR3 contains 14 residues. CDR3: CASSQVPGGGTQYF. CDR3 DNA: TGTGCCAGCAGCCAAGTCCCGGGGGGAGGGACCCAGTACTTC.

CDR3 loop: CASSRSGGKGDTQYF. The DNA for the CDR3 is TGTGCCAGCAGTCGTAGCGGGGGGAAAGGAGATACGCAGTATTTT. V gene TRBV27 combines with J gene TRBJ2-3; 10 nucleotides agree with TRBD2. In germline, CDR1 is MNHEY, CDR2 SMNVEV (reference sequence). The CDR3 is 15 residues long. The V and J ends lost 5 bases and 5 bases, in that order; junction bases with no gene match: 7.

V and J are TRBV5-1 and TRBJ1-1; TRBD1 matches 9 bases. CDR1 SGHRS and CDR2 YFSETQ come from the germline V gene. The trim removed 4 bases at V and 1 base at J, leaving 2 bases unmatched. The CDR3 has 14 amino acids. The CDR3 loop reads CASSRQGGNTEAFF. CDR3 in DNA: TGCGCCAGCAGCCGACAGGGGGGGAACACTGAAGCTTTCTTT.

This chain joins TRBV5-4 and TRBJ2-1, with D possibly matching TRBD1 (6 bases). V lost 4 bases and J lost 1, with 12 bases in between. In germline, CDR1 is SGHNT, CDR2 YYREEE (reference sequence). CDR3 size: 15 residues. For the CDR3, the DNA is TGTGCCAGCAGCCCGGACAGTAAGTCCTACAATGAGCAGTTCTTC. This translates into CASSPDSKSYNEQFF. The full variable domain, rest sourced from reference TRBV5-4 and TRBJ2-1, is ETGVTQSPTHLIKTRGQQVTLRCSSQSGHNTVSWYQQALGQGPQFIFQYYREEENGRGNFPPRFSGLQFPNYSSELNVNALELDDSALYLCASSPDSKSYNEQFFGPGTRLTVL.

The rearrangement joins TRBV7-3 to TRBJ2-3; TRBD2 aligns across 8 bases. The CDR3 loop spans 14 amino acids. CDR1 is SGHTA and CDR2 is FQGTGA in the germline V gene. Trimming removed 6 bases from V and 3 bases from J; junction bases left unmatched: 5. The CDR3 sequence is CASSKGLETDTQYF. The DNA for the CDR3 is TGTGCCAGCAGTAAGGGACTAGAAACAGATACGCAGTATTTT.

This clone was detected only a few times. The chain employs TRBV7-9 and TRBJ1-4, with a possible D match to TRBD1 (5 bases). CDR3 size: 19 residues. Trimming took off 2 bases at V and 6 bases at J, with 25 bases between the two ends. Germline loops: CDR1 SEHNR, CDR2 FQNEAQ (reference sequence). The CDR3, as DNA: TGTGCCAGCAGCTTACGCCTCTCTTCTAGGGGTAAAGTGGATGAAAAACTGTTTTTT. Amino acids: CASSLRLSSRGKVDEKLFF.

CDR3: CSVGQGAGDTQYF. CDR3 nucleotides: TGCAGCGTGGGACAGGGGGCTGGAGATACGCAGTATTTT. The chain carries TRBV29-1 and TRBJ2-3; 12 bases are shared with TRBD1. The CDR3 extends over 13 amino acids. The V segment lost 6 bases and the J segment 5 bases; nucleotides outside the gene matches: 3. Germline CDR1 SQVTM, CDR2 ANQGSEA.

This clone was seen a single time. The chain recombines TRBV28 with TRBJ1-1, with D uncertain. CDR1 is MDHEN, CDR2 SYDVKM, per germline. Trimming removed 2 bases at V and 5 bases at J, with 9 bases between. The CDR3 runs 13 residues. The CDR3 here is CASSLPWSTEAFF. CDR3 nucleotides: TGTGCCAGCAGTTTACCCTGGAGTACTGAAGCTTTCTTT.

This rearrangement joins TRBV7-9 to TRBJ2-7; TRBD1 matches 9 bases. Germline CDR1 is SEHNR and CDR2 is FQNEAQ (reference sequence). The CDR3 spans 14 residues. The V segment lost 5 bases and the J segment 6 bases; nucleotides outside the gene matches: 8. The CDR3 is CASSPRDRVPEQYF. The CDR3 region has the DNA TGTGCCAGCAGCCCCCGGGACAGGGTTCCCGAGCAGTACTTC.

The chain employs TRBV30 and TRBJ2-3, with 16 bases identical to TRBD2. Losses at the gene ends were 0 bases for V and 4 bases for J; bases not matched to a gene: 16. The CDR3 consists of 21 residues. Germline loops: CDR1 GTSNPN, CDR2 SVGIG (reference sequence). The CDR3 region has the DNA TGTGCCTGGAGTGTTTACCAAATGGGGACTAGCGGGGGGGCCAAGGCAGATACGCAGTATTTT. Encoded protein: CAWSVYQMGTSGGAKADTQYF. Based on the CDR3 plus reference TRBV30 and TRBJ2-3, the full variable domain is SQTIHQWPATLVQPVGSPLSLECTVEGTSNPNLYWYRQAAGRGLQLLFYSVGIGQISSEVPQNLSASRPQDRQFILSSKKLLLSDSGFYLCAWSVYQMGTSGGAKADTQYFGPGTRLTVL.

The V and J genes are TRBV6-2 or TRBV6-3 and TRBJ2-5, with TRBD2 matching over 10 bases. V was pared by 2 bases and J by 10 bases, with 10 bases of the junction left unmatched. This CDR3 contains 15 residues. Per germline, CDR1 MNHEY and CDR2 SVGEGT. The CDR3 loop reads CASSYLSGGPVVQYF. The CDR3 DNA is TGTGCCAGCAGTTACCTTAGCGGGGGGCCCGTGGTCCAGTACTTC.

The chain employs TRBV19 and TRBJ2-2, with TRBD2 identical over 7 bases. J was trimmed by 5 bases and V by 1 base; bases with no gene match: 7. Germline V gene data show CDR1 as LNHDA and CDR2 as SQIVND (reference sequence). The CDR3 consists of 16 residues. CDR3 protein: CASSIVPGRGTGELFF. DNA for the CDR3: TGTGCCAGTAGTATAGTGCCAGGGCGGGGGACCGGGGAGCTGTTTTTT.

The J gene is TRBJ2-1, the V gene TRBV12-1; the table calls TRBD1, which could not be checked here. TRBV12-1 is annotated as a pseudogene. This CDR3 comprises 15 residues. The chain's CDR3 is CASSFASTGSDEQFF. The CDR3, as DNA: TGTGCCAGCAGCTTTGCTTCGACAGGGTCCGATGAGCAGTTCTTC.

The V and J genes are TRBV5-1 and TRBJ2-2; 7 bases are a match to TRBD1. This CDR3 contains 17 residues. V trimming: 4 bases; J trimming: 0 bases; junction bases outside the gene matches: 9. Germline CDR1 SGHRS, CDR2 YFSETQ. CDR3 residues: CASSPGQGVANTGELFF. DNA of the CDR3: TGCGCCAGCAGCCCTGGCCAGGGGGTAGCGAACACCGGGGAGCTGTTTTTT. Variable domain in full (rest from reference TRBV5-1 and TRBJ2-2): KAGVTQTPRYLIKTRGQQVTLSCSPISGHRSVSWYQQTPGQGLQFLFEYFSETQRNKGNFPGRFSGRQFSNSRSEMNVSTLELGDSALYLCASSPGQGVANTGELFFGEGSRLTVL.

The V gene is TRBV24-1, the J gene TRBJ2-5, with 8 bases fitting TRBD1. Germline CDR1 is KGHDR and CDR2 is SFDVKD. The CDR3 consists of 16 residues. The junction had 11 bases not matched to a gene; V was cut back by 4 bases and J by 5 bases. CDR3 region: CATSDSGQGAGETQYF. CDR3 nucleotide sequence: TGTGCCACCAGTGACTCCGGCCAGGGGGCGGGGGAGACCCAGTACTTC.

CDR3 residues: CASSFTSGGVDTQYF. CDR3 DNA: TGTGCCAGCAGTTTCACTAGCGGGGGGGTCGATACGCAGTATTTT. V usage is TRBV27 and J usage is TRBJ2-3; 13 bases fit TRBD2. Germline CDR1 and CDR2: MNHEY and SMNVEV (reference sequence). Trimming removed 3 bases from V and 6 bases from J; junction bases left unmatched: 3. This CDR3 is 15 amino acids long.

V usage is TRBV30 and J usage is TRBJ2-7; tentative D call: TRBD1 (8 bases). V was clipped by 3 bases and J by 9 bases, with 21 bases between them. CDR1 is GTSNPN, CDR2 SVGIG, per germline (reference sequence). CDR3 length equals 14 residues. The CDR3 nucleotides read TGTGCCTGGAGCCACCGGGACAACAGGGGGGGGCAGTACTTC. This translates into CAWSHRDNRGGQYF.